The next 32 T cell receptor beta chains were all read from a single sample in a study of shared clonotypes between healthy human individuals. Data came from immunoSEQ multiplex PCR; TCRdb stores just in-frame clones and leaves some out. This repertoire shows over 800,000 clones, approximately 92% found once; its top ten account for more than 20%. As defined, naive CD8 cells were CD45RO-negative and positively selected for CCR7, with terminally differentiated effector memory CD45RA+ cells excluded. The specimen was naive CD8+ T cells sorted from blood. The receptors derive from a man under 40 in good health.

This chain joins TRBV30 and TRBJ2-2; weak D call: TRBD1 (5 bases). V was shortened by 8 bases and J by 1 base, with 11 bases between the two germline ends. Germline V gives CDR1 GTSNPN, CDR2 SVGIG (reference sequence). The CDR3 is 13 residues long. CDR3 coding DNA: TGTGCCAGAGACAGAGAGAACACCGGGGAGCTGTTTTTT. Translating it yields CARDRENTGELFF. The variable domain in full, completed from reference TRBV30 and TRBJ2-2, reads SQTIHQWPATLVQPVGSPLSLECTVEGTSNPNLYWYRQAAGRGLQLLFYSVGIGQISSEVPQNLSASRPQDRQFILSSKKLLLSDSGFYLCARDRENTGELFFGEGSRLTVL.

This rearrangement joins TRBV28 to TRBJ2-1, with 8 nucleotides matching TRBD1. With 5 bases clipped from V and 5 bases from J, the junction kept 11 bases outside the gene matches. The CDR3 has 16 residues. Germline V CDR1 and CDR2: MDHEN, SYDVKM. CDR3 nucleotides: TGTGCCAGCAGTCCATTAGACAGGGGCGACAACAATGAGCAGTTCTTC. Its protein is CASSPLDRGDNNEQFF.

The chain carries TRBV11-2 and TRBJ2-5; D not resolved. The CDR3 is 14 residues long. The V end was cut by 3 bases, the J end by 9 bases, with 17 bases between. CDR1 is SGHAT and CDR2 is FQNNGV in the germline V gene. The CDR3 region is CASSFGADQRAQYF. CDR3 DNA: TGTGCCAGCAGCTTTGGTGCGGACCAGAGAGCCCAGTACTTC.

V is TRBV5-4 and J is TRBJ2-1; 10 positions agree with TRBD2. Losses at the gene ends were 0 bases for V and 6 bases for J; bases not matched to a gene: 9. Germline V lookup: CDR1 SGHNT, CDR2 YYREEE (reference sequence). This CDR3 has 17 residues. The CDR3 nucleotides are TGTGCCAGCAGCTTGGTGGCTAGCGGGAGCAGAGGCAATGAGCAGTTCTTC. It encodes CASSLVASGSRGNEQFF.

The chain is built from TRBV5-6 and TRBJ2-5; D remains unclear. Per the germline V gene, CDR1 is SGHDT and CDR2 is YYEEEE. Trimming pared 1 base from V and 3 bases from J, leaving 13 bases between. This CDR3 contains 15 residues. The CDR3, as DNA: TGTGCCAGCAGCTTGTGGAGACGCAGCGAAGAGACCCAGTACTTC. Its translation: CASSLWRRSEETQYF.

This CDR3 is CASTLLTGSYEQYF. In nucleotides, the CDR3 is TGTGCCAGCACCCTCCTGACAGGTTCCTACGAGCAGTACTTC. This sequence joins TRBV28 and TRBJ2-7; a weak D match, TRBD1 (6 bases). The CDR3 has 14 amino acids. From germline, CDR1 is MDHEN and CDR2 SYDVKM. V was cut by 7 bases and J by 1 base, with 14 bases left in between.

The genes are TRBV7-2 and TRBJ2-7; 11 nucleotides match TRBD1. V was pared by 8 bases and J by 4 bases, with 1 base of the junction left unmatched. Looked up from germline, CDR1 is SGHTA and CDR2 is FQGNSA. The CDR3 has 12 amino acids. CDR3: CASGTGGYEQYF. For the CDR3, the DNA is TGTGCCAGCGGGACAGGGGGTTACGAGCAGTACTTC.

The genes are TRBV7-6 and TRBJ2-7; 7 positions agree with TRBD2. After removal of 5 bases from V and 2 bases from J, the junction contained 6 bases not matched to a gene. The CDR3 totals 14 residues. CDR1 is SGHVS, CDR2 FNYEAQ, per germline. The CDR3 is CASSPGGGAYEQYF. CDR3 coding DNA: TGTGCCAGCAGCCCCGGGGGAGGGGCCTACGAGCAGTACTTC.

The chain combines TRBV5-1 with TRBJ2-7, with D perhaps matching TRBD2 (5 bases). The length of the CDR3 is 14 residues. Trimming cost V 0 bases and J 3 bases, with 10 bases left between them. Germline V CDR1 and CDR2: SGHRS, YFSETQ. CDR3 loop: CASSLGGSGYEQYF. CDR3 coding DNA: TGCGCCAGCAGCTTGGGTGGGAGTGGCTACGAGCAGTACTTC.

This clone was observed a single time. The chain combines TRBV11-2 with TRBJ2-7; D is unclear. Germline V gene sequence: CDR1 SGHAT, CDR2 FQNNGV. CDR3 length: 13 residues. Deletions cut 0 bases from V and 2 bases from J, with 5 bases between. The CDR3 DNA reads TGTGCCAGCAGCTTAGAACAGCCCTACGAGCAGTACTTC. The encoded protein is CASSLEQPYEQYF.

The CDR3 spells CASSFNNRDKSSYEQYF. DNA of the CDR3: TGTGCCAGCAGTTTCAATAACCGGGACAAGAGCTCCTACGAGCAGTACTTC. The V call is TRBV28, the J call TRBJ2-7; TRBD1 might be the D (6 bases). V lost 3 bases to trimming and J lost 0 bases, with 18 bases between them. Germline V lookup: CDR1 MDHEN, CDR2 SYDVKM. The CDR3 has 17 amino acids.

The chain is built from TRBV29-1 and TRBJ2-1, with TRBD2 matching 15 bases. Losses at the gene ends were 8 bases for V and 9 bases for J; bases not matched to a gene: 5. There are 13 residues in the CDR3. Looked up from germline, CDR1 is SQVTM and CDR2 is ANQGSEA. The CDR3 bases are TGCAGCACCCGGACTAGCGGGAGGGGTGAGCAGTTCTTC. It encodes CSTRTSGRGEQFF.

This chain connects TRBV7-2 to TRBJ2-1; possible D gene TRBD2, 6 bases. The CDR3 has 15 amino acids. Germline V gene lookup returns CDR1 SGHTA and CDR2 FQGNSA. Trimming removed 2 bases from V and 5 bases from J, with 13 bases in between. The CDR3 loop is CASSLNGRGNNEQFF. The CDR3 DNA is TGTGCCAGCAGCTTAAATGGTCGGGGGAACAATGAGCAGTTCTTC. The entire variable domain, with the rest obtained from reference TRBV7-2 and TRBJ2-1, is as follows: GAGVSQSPSNKVTEKGKDVELRCDPISGHTALYWYRQSLGQGLEFLIYFQGNSAPDKSGLPSDRFSAERTGGSVSTLTIQRTQQEDSAVYLCASSLNGRGNNEQFFGPGTRLTVL.

This clone was seen just once. The V call is TRBV7-9, the J call TRBJ2-1, with TRBD1 identical over 10 bases. The CDR3 spans 15 residues. Trimming at V came to 3 bases and at J to 5 bases, leaving 4 bases not matched to a gene. The germline CDR1 and CDR2 sequences are SEHNR and FQNEAQ (reference sequence). Here the CDR3 DNA reads TGTGCCAGCAGCTTGGGGACAGGGGAACACAATGAGCAGTTCTTC. This encodes CASSLGTGEHNEQFF. The full variable domain, its missing parts supplied by reference TRBV7-9 and TRBJ2-1, is DTGVSQNPRHKITKRGQNVTFRCDPISEHNRLYWYRQTLGQGPEFLTYFQNEAQLEKSRLLSDRFSAERPKGSFSTLEIQRTEQGDSAMYLCASSLGTGEHNEQFFGPGTRLTVL.

The chain is built from TRBV6-6 and TRBJ2-7, with 9 bases lining up with TRBD2. The trim removed 10 bases at V and 2 bases at J, leaving 6 bases unmatched. In germline, CDR1 is MNHNY, CDR2 SVGAGI (reference sequence). The CDR3 runs 13 residues. The CDR3, as DNA: TGTGCCACCCAACTAGCGGGTACCTACGAGCAGTACTTC. As protein: CATQLAGTYEQYF.

This chain links TRBV11-2 with TRBJ2-7; D might be TRBD2 (6 bases). Trimming pared 5 bases from V and 6 bases from J, leaving 11 bases between. Germline CDR1 and CDR2: SGHAT and FQNNGV. The CDR3 is 12 residues long. The CDR3 DNA follows: TGTGCCAGCAGCCGTTCTAGCGTCGAGCAGTACTTC. It yields the protein CASSRSSVEQYF.

V gene TRBV9 combines with J gene TRBJ2-5, with 7 bases aligning to TRBD2. J lost 0 bases, V lost 0 bases, and 11 bases had no gene match. The germline gives CDR1 SGDLS, CDR2 YYNGEE. This CDR3 comprises 18 residues. Here the CDR3 reads CASSVDPNDLADQETQYF. The CDR3 nucleotides are TGTGCCAGCAGCGTAGACCCCAACGATCTAGCGGACCAAGAGACCCAGTACTTC.

The rearrangement uses TRBV19 and TRBJ1-4; perhaps TRBD1 as D (5 bases). CDR3 size: 14 residues. Germline V CDR1 and CDR2: LNHDA, SQIVND (reference sequence). V lost 5 bases, J lost 7 bases, and 14 bases lay in between. In DNA form, the CDR3 reads TGTGCCAGTAGTCCTAACCGGGACCTTGAAAAACTGTTTTTT. Its protein is CASSPNRDLEKLFF. The variable domain in full, completed from reference TRBV19 and TRBJ1-4, reads DGGITQSPKYLFRKEGQNVTLSCEQNLNHDAMYWYRQDPGQGLRLIYYSQIVNDFQKGDIAEGYSVSREKKESFPLTVTSAQKNPTAFYLCASSPNRDLEKLFFGSGTQLSVL.

This clone was recorded once. The CDR3 DNA is TGTGCCACCAGCAGAGATCCCCAATTCAATGAGCAGTTCTTC. It codes for CATSRDPQFNEQFF. The chain combines TRBV15 with TRBJ2-1; no clear D gene. Per germline, CDR1 LNHNV and CDR2 YYDKDF (reference sequence). V dropped 0 bases and J dropped 6 bases, with 9 bases sitting between them. The CDR3 has 14 residues.

The J gene is TRBJ2-7, the V gene TRBV9; 8 positions match TRBD2. There are 13 residues in the CDR3. Trimming took 0 bases from V and 5 from J; bases not matched to a gene: 1. CDR1 SGDLS and CDR2 YYNGEE come from the germline V gene. CDR3 region: CASSVAGGNEQYF. CDR3 in DNA: TGTGCCAGCAGCGTAGCGGGAGGGAACGAGCAGTACTTC.

This chain links TRBV7-2 with TRBJ1-5, with D uncertain. There are 14 residues in the CDR3. CDR1 SGHTA and CDR2 FQGNSA come from the germline V gene. V lost 3 bases, J lost 6 bases, and 12 bases lay in between. The DNA for the CDR3 is TGTGCCAGCAGCTTTGGTCCCGGGATTCAGCCCCAGCATTTT. Translation gives CASSFGPGIQPQHF.

In this sample, this clone turned up once. The chain combines TRBV9 with TRBJ2-7, with TRBD2 as a possible D gene (6 bases). The CDR3 covers 13 residues. The V and J ends lost 0 bases and 6 bases respectively, with 10 bases between them. Germline V lookup: CDR1 SGDLS, CDR2 YYNGEE. The CDR3 sequence is CASSVGFGGEQYF. The CDR3 DNA reads as TGTGCCAGCAGCGTAGGTTTCGGGGGCGAGCAGTACTTC.

The chain is built from TRBV14 and TRBJ2-3; 8 nucleotides match TRBD2. This CDR3 is built from 17 residues. The V gene's germline CDR1 is SGHDN and CDR2 FVKESK. The V and J ends lost 2 bases and 5 bases, in that order; junction bases with no gene match: 12. The CDR3 DNA reads as TGTGCCAGCAGCCAAATGACTACCGGGACTAGTGGAGATACGCAGTATTTT. Translated, it gives CASSQMTTGTSGDTQYF.

This clone was recorded once. The genes are TRBV29-1 and TRBJ1-2, with D uncertain. The CDR3 contains 13 residues. V was cut by 2 bases and J by 6 bases, with 13 bases left in between. Germline assignment: CDR1 SQVTM and CDR2 ANQGSEA. CDR3 region: CSVERADLNGYTF. As DNA, the CDR3 is TGCAGCGTTGAAAGGGCGGATTTGAATGGCTACACCTTC.

This clone was found once. The chain is built from TRBV7-3 and TRBJ2-3; maybe TRBD2 (5 bases). CDR1 SGHTA and CDR2 FQGTGA come from the germline V gene. V was pared by 5 bases and J by 4 bases, with 13 bases between. The length of the CDR3 is 14 residues. The CDR3 sequence is CASSRMGAPDTQYF. As DNA, the CDR3 is TGTGCCAGCAGCAGGATGGGAGCCCCAGATACGCAGTATTTT.

For the CDR3, the DNA is TGTGCCAGCAGCCGGACAGGGGGGTCAGATACGCAGTATTTT. Translation gives CASSRTGGSDTQYF. V usage is TRBV9 and J usage is TRBJ2-3; 10 bases line up with TRBD1. Per the germline V gene, CDR1 is SGDLS and CDR2 is YYNGEE. This CDR3 is 14 amino acids long. V gave up 4 bases and J gave up 4 bases; unmatched junction bases: 3.

The chain has TRBV5-8 and TRBJ2-3; D unclear. The CDR3 is 14 amino acids. V was pared by 0 bases and J by 0 bases, with 5 bases between. Germline assignment: CDR1 SGHTS and CDR2 YDEGEE. CDR3 protein: CASSLVVSTDTQYF. The CDR3 DNA follows: TGTGCCAGCAGCTTGGTAGTGAGCACAGATACGCAGTATTTT.

This chain uses TRBV6-5 with TRBJ2-7; 9 nucleotides match TRBD2. The V segment lost 2 bases and the J segment 7 bases; nucleotides outside the gene matches: 9. CDR1 is MNHEY, CDR2 SVGAGI, per germline. The CDR3 runs 15 residues. The CDR3 spells CASSYGSGSPREQYF. The CDR3 DNA reads TGTGCCAGCAGTTACGGTAGCGGGAGTCCTCGGGAGCAGTACTTC.

This clone was recorded a few times. The chain is built from TRBV6-4 and TRBJ2-6; TRBD2 matches 8 bases. The CDR3 is 16 amino acids. V dropped 4 bases and J dropped 2; count of bases not matched to a gene: 4. The germline gives CDR1 MRHNA, CDR2 SNTAGT. CDR3 loop: CASSAGGGAGANVLTF. The CDR3 DNA reads TGTGCCAGCAGTGCCGGGGGGGGCGCTGGGGCCAACGTCCTGACTTTC.

This sequence joins TRBV27 and TRBJ2-1, with D perhaps TRBD2 (5 bases). This CDR3 is built from 13 residues. Germline CDR1 is MNHEY and CDR2 is SMNVEV (reference sequence). Deletions cut 8 bases from V and 9 bases from J, with 17 bases between. CDR3 nucleotide sequence: TGTGCCAGCGTCAATCCGGGGTTCAGTGAGCAGTTCTTC. Translation gives CASVNPGFSEQFF.

This clone was picked up one time. The chain recombines TRBV29-1 with TRBJ2-2, with D uncertain. This CDR3 has 14 amino acids. V lost 4 bases and J lost 6, with 15 bases in between. The germline gives CDR1 SQVTM, CDR2 ANQGSEA. The CDR3 nucleotides are TGCAGCGTTGCTTGGATCCCACGGTCCGGGGAGCTGTTTTTT. It translates to CSVAWIPRSGELFF.

This clone came up once. The gene calls are TRBV5-1 and TRBJ1-4; 9 bases map to TRBD1. V was pared by 4 bases and J by 8 bases, with 12 bases of the junction left unmatched. The CDR3 sequence is 16 residues long. Germline V gene sequence: CDR1 SGHRS, CDR2 YFSETQ. The CDR3 sequence: CASSASWAGTGEKLFF. The CDR3 coding sequence is TGCGCCAGCAGCGCCTCCTGGGCCGGGACAGGGGAAAAACTGTTTTTT.